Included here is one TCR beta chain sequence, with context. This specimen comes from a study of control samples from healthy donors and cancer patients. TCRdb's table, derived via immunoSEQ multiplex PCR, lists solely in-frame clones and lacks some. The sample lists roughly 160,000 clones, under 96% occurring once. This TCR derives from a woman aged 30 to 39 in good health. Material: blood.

CDR3 residues: CASSLVPGAPNQPQHF. The CDR3 DNA reads as TGCGCCAGCAGCTTGGTCCCGGGGGCCCCCAATCAGCCCCAGCATTTT. V usage is TRBV5-1 and J usage is TRBJ1-5, with D possibly TRBD1 on 6 matching bases. Germline-derived CDR1 and CDR2 are SGHRS and YFSETQ. The length of the CDR3 is 16 residues. Trimming pared 0 bases from V and 3 bases from J, leaving 13 bases between.